What follows is one T cell receptor (beta chain) and its context. The data originate from a study of cytomegalovirus exposure and HLA in healthy donors. The repertoire was sequenced with immunoSEQ multiplex PCR; TCRdb's copy has only in-frame clones and lacks some. Of more than 75,000 clones in the sample, just under 95% were seen once. Germline loops: CDR1 SGHNT, CDR2 YENEEA. This CDR3 has 16 amino acids. V shed 4 bases and J 9 bases; nucleotides not matched to a gene: 12. The TCR originated in a young man in good health and CMV-seronegative. The genes are TRBV11-3 and TRBJ2-1, with 10 nucleotides matching TRBD1. What was sequenced was PBMCs. The CDR3 sequence: CASSSNPGQGMGEQFF. CDR3 nucleotide sequence: TGTGCCAGCAGCTCCAATCCGGGACAGGGGATGGGTGAGCAGTTCTTC.